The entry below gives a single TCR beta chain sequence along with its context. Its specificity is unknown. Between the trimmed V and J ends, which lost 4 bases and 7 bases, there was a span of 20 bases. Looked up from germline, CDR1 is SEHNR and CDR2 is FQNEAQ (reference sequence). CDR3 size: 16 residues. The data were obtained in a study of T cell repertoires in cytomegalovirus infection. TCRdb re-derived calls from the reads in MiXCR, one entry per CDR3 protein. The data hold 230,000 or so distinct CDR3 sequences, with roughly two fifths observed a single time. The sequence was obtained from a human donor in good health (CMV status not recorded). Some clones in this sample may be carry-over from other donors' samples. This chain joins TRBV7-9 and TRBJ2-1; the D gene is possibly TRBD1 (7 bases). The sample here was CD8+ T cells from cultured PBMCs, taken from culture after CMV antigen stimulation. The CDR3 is CASSSSRGAGWNEQFF. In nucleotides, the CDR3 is TGTGCCAGCAGCTCTAGCAGGGGGGCCGGATGGAATGAGCAGTTCTTC.